The following is a T cell receptor beta chain sequence with its context. Its specificity is unknown. The data belong to a study of cytomegalovirus exposure and HLA in healthy donors. V lost 5 bases to trimming and J lost 6 bases; unmatched junction nucleotides: 6. This CDR3 is 13 amino acids long. The germline CDR1 and CDR2 sequences are SGHAT and FQNNGV. Points from the study as a whole: Usually a TCR sequence was rare, but some public TCRs were found in many donors. Under in vitro conditions, a few CMV-associated chains were confirmed as specific for CMV antigens.

Using immunoSEQ multiplex PCR, the repertoire was profiled, and TCRdb retains in-frame clones only, with some absent. The table has about 130,000 clones, about 94% seen once. The clonotype was recovered from a young man in good health and CMV-seropositive. Source material: PBMCs. The genes are TRBV11-2 and TRBJ2-7; 8 bases agree with TRBD2. The chain's CDR3 is CASSQGLVGEQYF. CDR3 nucleotide sequence: TGTGCCAGCAGCCAGGGACTAGTGGGCGAGCAGTACTTC.